This T cell receptor beta chain was obtained from a study of blood T cell repertoires in COVID-19. The V gene's germline CDR1 is SGHTA and CDR2 FQGNSA. The CDR3 covers 15 residues. Trimming took 3 bases from V and 11 from J; bases not matched to a gene: 12. Clones were read by immunoSEQ multiplex PCR, and TCRdb kept only the in-frame ones, dropping some. The data contain 150,000 or so clones, around 90% of them singletons. This clone came up once. The source of this sequence is a woman between 40 and 55 years old who had been exposed to COVID-19. The sample taken for sequencing was PBMCs or T cells enriched from blood (not recorded which). This chain connects TRBV7-2 to TRBJ2-1, with TRBD2 matching over 8 bases. As DNA, the CDR3 is TGTGCCAGCAGCTTGGAGCCTAGCGGGCCGAGAAAGCAGTTCTTC. Translated: CASSLEPSGPRKQFF.